Listed here are 32 T cell receptor beta chains from one sample, sequenced in a study of cytomegalovirus exposure and HLA in healthy donors. TCRdb's table, derived via immunoSEQ multiplex PCR, lists solely in-frame clones and lacks some. The profile covers 300,000 to 400,000 clones, with 70% to 90% appearing a single time and around 0.88% taken by the ten largest. The sample taken for sequencing was PBMCs. These TCRs come from a man aged 30-40 years in good health and CMV-seronegative.

This clone was recorded only once. This chain connects TRBV5-5 to TRBJ2-1, with 11 positions matching TRBD2. There are 16 residues in the CDR3. The trim removed 1 base at V and 8 bases at J, leaving 8 bases unmatched. Per germline, CDR1 SGHKS and CDR2 YYEKEE (reference sequence). The CDR3 region has the DNA TGTGCCAGCAGCTTGACTAGCGGGGGCCTCGGGGATGAGCAGTTCTTC. Its translation: CASSLTSGGLGDEQFF. Complete variable domain (other parts from reference TRBV5-5 and TRBJ2-1): DAGVTQSPTHLIKTRGQQVTLRCSPISGHKSVSWYQQVLGQGPQFIFQYYEKEERGRGNFPDRFSARQFPNYSSELNVNALLLGDSALYLCASSLTSGGLGDEQFFGPGTRLTVL.

The genes are TRBV5-6 and TRBJ1-3, with D possibly being TRBD1 (5 bases). V lost 5 bases and J 1 base, leaving 7 bases between the germline ends. CDR3 length: 13 residues. Germline CDR1 is SGHDT and CDR2 is YYEEEE. DNA of the CDR3: TGTGCCAGCAGTAGGGGATCTGGAAACACCATATATTTT. Translating gives CASSRGSGNTIYF. Using reference TRBV5-6 and TRBJ1-3 for the parts outside the CDR3, the full variable domain is DAGVTQSPTHLIKTRGQQVTLRCSPKSGHDTVSWYQQALGQGPQFIFQYYEEEERQRGNFPDRFSGHQFPNYSSELNVNALLLGDSALYLCASSRGSGNTIYFGEGSWLTVV.

The chain uses TRBV7-2 and TRBJ2-1, with 12 positions matching TRBD2. Germline-derived CDR1 and CDR2 are SGHTA and FQGNSA. With V trimmed by 3 bases and J by 12 bases, 6 bases remained unmatched. The CDR3 is 14 amino acids. The CDR3 spells CASSFASGGALQFF. In DNA form, the CDR3 reads TGTGCCAGCAGCTTTGCTAGCGGGGGGGCCCTGCAGTTCTTC. The whole variable domain, remainder taken from reference TRBV7-2 and TRBJ2-1, is GAGVSQSPSNKVTEKGKDVELRCDPISGHTALYWYRQSLGQGLEFLIYFQGNSAPDKSGLPSDRFSAERTGGSVSTLTIQRTQQEDSAVYLCASSFASGGALQFFGPGTRLTVL.

The chain combines TRBV5-1 with TRBJ1-3, with 7 bases that match TRBD1. The V gene's germline CDR1 is SGHRS and CDR2 YFSETQ. Trimming removed 0 bases from V and 4 bases from J; junction bases left unmatched: 7. CDR3 length: 16 amino acids. The CDR3 sequence: CASSLGQGVVGNTIYF. CDR3 in DNA: TGCGCCAGCAGCTTGGGACAGGGTGTCGTCGGAAACACCATATATTTT.

The chain is built from TRBV10-3 and TRBJ2-7; 9 bases are a match to TRBD1. CDR1 and CDR2 (germline): ENHRY, SYGVKD. V gave up 5 bases and J gave up 4 bases; unmatched junction bases: 9. The CDR3 spans 15 residues. CDR3 in amino acids: CAISWTGATTYEQYF. The DNA for the CDR3 is TGTGCCATCAGTTGGACAGGGGCCACGACATACGAGCAGTACTTC.

This chain connects TRBV6-5 to TRBJ1-1; 7 bases fit TRBD1. Trimming at V came to 6 bases and at J to 5 bases, leaving 9 bases not matched to a gene. The CDR3 has 14 residues. Germline-derived CDR1 and CDR2 are MNHEY and SVGAGI. The CDR3: CASRFDRVRTEAFF. The DNA of the CDR3 is TGTGCCAGCAGGTTTGACAGGGTGAGAACTGAAGCTTTCTTT.

J is TRBJ2-2 and V is TRBV5-1; D ambiguous. Germline CDR1 and CDR2: SGHRS and YFSETQ. Trimming removed 1 base at V and 4 bases at J, with 5 bases between. This CDR3 is 13 amino acids long. CDR3 sequence: CASSLPGTGELFF. As DNA, the CDR3 is TGCGCCAGCAGCTTGCCAGGCACCGGGGAGCTGTTTTTT.

The chain has TRBV7-9 and TRBJ2-7; 8 positions match TRBD1. The V gene end was trimmed by 5 bases and the J gene end by 5 bases; junction bases not matched to a gene: 8. CDR1 SEHNR and CDR2 FQNEAQ come from the germline V gene (reference sequence). There are 14 residues in the CDR3. For the CDR3, the DNA is TGTGCCAGCAGCATAGACAGGGGAAAGGACGAGCAGTACTTC. Its protein is CASSIDRGKDEQYF.

The rearrangement uses TRBV18 and TRBJ1-4; 8 bases line up with TRBD1. Trimming at V came to 5 bases and at J to 0 bases, leaving 5 bases not matched to a gene. The CDR3 has 16 amino acids. The germline V gene encodes CDR1 KGHSH and CDR2 LQKENI. Here the CDR3 reads CASSSNRGSTNEKLFF. The CDR3 DNA reads TGTGCCAGCTCATCGAACAGGGGGTCAACTAATGAAAAACTGTTTTTT.

This chain connects TRBV6-1 to TRBJ2-5; TRBD2 matches at 15 bases. CDR1 and CDR2 from the germline V gene are MNHNS and SASEGT. CDR3 length equals 17 residues. Trimming at V came to 1 base and at J to 2 bases, leaving 2 bases not matched to a gene. The CDR3, as DNA: TGTGCCAGCAGTGAAGGGGGACTAGCGGGGGGTCAAGAGACCCAGTACTTC. Protein product: CASSEGGLAGGQETQYF.

The chain employs TRBV4-1 and TRBJ2-1, with 8 bases identical to TRBD2. Germline V gene data show CDR1 as MGHRA and CDR2 as YSYEKL. This CDR3 has 16 residues. Germline trimming cut 1 base from V and 9 bases from J; bases unmatched to any gene: 11. CDR3 bases: TGCGCCAGCAGCCAAGTGGCGGCAGGCCGGGGGGGTGAGCAGTTCTTC. As protein: CASSQVAAGRGGEQFF.

This chain links TRBV11-3 with TRBJ2-1, with D possibly TRBD1 on 5 matching bases. CDR1 is SGHNT and CDR2 is YENEEA in the germline V gene. This CDR3 has 14 amino acids. V was pared by 4 bases and J by 4 bases, with 11 bases between. The CDR3 region is CASSSADSYNEQFF. The CDR3 nucleotides read TGTGCCAGCAGCTCGGCCGACAGTTACAATGAGCAGTTCTTC.

The CDR3 DNA reads TGTGCCAGCACAAGACAGGGGGAATACGAGCAGTACTTC. Its translation is CASTRQGEYEQYF. This chain links TRBV6-5 with TRBJ2-7; 9 nucleotides match TRBD1. The CDR3 extends over 13 amino acids. Unmatched junction bases numbered 5, after V lost 7 bases and J lost 4 bases. The germline V gene has CDR1 MNHEY and CDR2 SVGAGI.

The chain is built from TRBV12-5 and TRBJ2-5; a possible D gene is TRBD1 (5 bases). This CDR3 has 16 residues. Looked up from germline, CDR1 is LGHNT and CDR2 is FRNRAP. Trimming took off 0 bases at V and 3 bases at J, with 14 bases between the two ends. The CDR3 nucleotides read TGTGCTAGTGGTTTGGTGAGCAGGGATGGGGAAGAGACCCAGTACTTC. Translation gives CASGLVSRDGEETQYF.

CDR3 DNA: TGTGCCAGCAGTCCTAGCGGGGGGGGCACCGGGGAGCTGTTTTTT. The encoded protein is CASSPSGGGTGELFF. This sequence joins TRBV13 and TRBJ2-2, with 12 bases fitting TRBD2. Per germline, CDR1 PRHDT and CDR2 FYEKMQ (reference sequence). Unmatched junction bases numbered 3, after V lost 6 bases and J lost 4 bases. The CDR3 sequence is 15 residues long.

V gene TRBV4-1 combines with J gene TRBJ1-2, with 9 bases that match TRBD1. The CDR3 sequence is 17 residues long. Germline values: CDR1 MGHRA, CDR2 YSYEKL. The ends lost 0 bases at V and 4 bases at J; junction bases unmatched: 9. The CDR3 sequence: CASSQDLRDRVSYGYTF. As DNA, the CDR3 is TGCGCCAGCAGCCAAGATCTCCGGGACAGGGTTTCCTATGGCTACACCTTC.

This clone was observed once. This rearrangement joins TRBV27 to TRBJ2-1; 7 positions agree with TRBD1. This CDR3 comprises 10 residues. CDR1 and CDR2 from the germline V gene are MNHEY and SMNVEV (reference sequence). After removal of 9 bases from V and 12 bases from J, the junction contained 5 bases not matched to a gene. DNA of the CDR3: TGTGCCAGTCGGGACAGTATGCAGTTCTTC. Amino acids: CASRDSMQFF.

V gene TRBV18 combines with J gene TRBJ1-2; 7 bases align to TRBD1. Germline V gene data show CDR1 as KGHSH and CDR2 as LQKENI. V was clipped by 4 bases and J by 7 bases; unmatched bases: 12. The CDR3 totals 15 residues. The CDR3 DNA follows: TGTGCCAGCTCACGCCAAGAAAACAGGGGCGCTGGCTACACCTTC. Its protein is CASSRQENRGAGYTF.

The chain uses TRBV7-2 and TRBJ2-1, with 13 bases lining up with TRBD2. The CDR3 spans 17 residues. With V trimmed by 2 bases and J by 4 bases, 5 bases remained unmatched. Germline CDR1 SGHTA, CDR2 FQGNSA. CDR3 protein: CASSLLGTSGDYNEQFF. The CDR3 DNA follows: TGTGCCAGCAGCTTATTAGGGACTAGCGGGGATTACAATGAGCAGTTCTTC.

The genes are TRBV2 and TRBJ1-1, with 10 bases that match TRBD1. The V gene's germline CDR1 is SNHLY and CDR2 FYNNEI. The V and J ends lost 6 bases and 1 base, in that order; junction bases with no gene match: 5. The CDR3 loop spans 15 amino acids. Here the CDR3 reads CASRGTGAKNTEAFF. The CDR3 DNA is TGTGCCAGCAGAGGGACAGGGGCGAAGAACACTGAAGCTTTCTTT.

J is TRBJ2-7 and V is TRBV5-6, with 8 bases aligning to TRBD1. The V and J ends lost 3 bases and 2 bases, in that order; junction bases with no gene match: 13. Germline CDR1 reads SGHDT; CDR2 reads YYEEEE. The CDR3 extends over 17 amino acids. The CDR3 protein is CASSWRPGGYIPYEQYF. CDR3 bases: TGTGCCAGCAGCTGGCGCCCAGGGGGCTATATTCCCTACGAGCAGTACTTC.

This sequence joins TRBV29-1 and TRBJ2-5; D might be TRBD1 (6 bases). The CDR3 covers 15 residues. Germline loops: CDR1 SQVTM, CDR2 ANQGSEA. V was pared by 7 bases and J by 7 bases, with 25 bases between. The CDR3: CSAPVAGEHWVTQYF. CDR3 in DNA: TGCAGCGCCCCAGTGGCAGGGGAACATTGGGTGACCCAGTACTTC.

The chain couples TRBV5-1 to TRBJ2-3; 7 nucleotides line up with TRBD1. Germline V CDR1 and CDR2: SGHRS, YFSETQ. This CDR3 comprises 19 residues. J was trimmed by 0 bases and V by 2 bases; bases with no gene match: 15. The CDR3 reads CASSFVQQGSTSSTDTQYF. CDR3 DNA: TGCGCCAGCAGCTTTGTCCAACAGGGGAGTACATCAAGCACAGATACGCAGTATTTT.

The V gene is TRBV5-4, the J gene TRBJ1-3; 9 positions agree with TRBD1. The V segment lost 4 bases and the J segment 4 bases; nucleotides outside the gene matches: 3. This CDR3 has 14 residues. CDR1 is SGHNT, CDR2 YYREEE, per germline (reference sequence). In nucleotides, the CDR3 is TGTGCCAGCAGCCGGGACAGGGCGGGAAACACCATATATTTT. Translating gives CASSRDRAGNTIYF.

The V and J genes are TRBV27 and TRBJ2-5, with 14 bases fitting TRBD2. V trimming: 5 bases; J trimming: 5 bases; junction bases outside the gene matches: 10. CDR3 size: 17 residues. CDR1 MNHEY and CDR2 SMNVEV come from the germline V gene (reference sequence). The CDR3 DNA reads as TGTGCCAGCAGTCCGACTAGCGGGGGGGATTGGTGGGAGACCCAGTACTTC. Its translation: CASSPTSGGDWWETQYF.

V is TRBV5-5 and J is TRBJ1-1; D remains ambiguous. CDR3 size: 14 residues. Trimming took off 0 bases at V and 1 base at J, with 7 bases between the two ends. Germline V lookup: CDR1 SGHKS, CDR2 YYEKEE (reference sequence). CDR3 sequence (DNA): TGTGCCAGCAGCTTGGTTACACAGAACACTGAAGCTTTCTTT. Protein product: CASSLVTQNTEAFF.

V and J are TRBV27 and TRBJ2-7, with D hard to call. Trimming left V 10 bases short and J 1 base short, with 14 bases between. This CDR3 has 13 amino acids. Per germline, CDR1 MNHEY and CDR2 SMNVEV (reference sequence). CDR3 nucleotides: TGTGCCAAAGCGACGCGGCGGTCCTACGAGCAGTACTTC. Amino acids: CAKATRRSYEQYF.

The chain joins TRBV29-1 to TRBJ1-2; 9 nucleotides line up with TRBD1. V lost 3 bases to trimming and J lost 13 bases; unmatched junction nucleotides: 15. CDR1 is SQVTM, CDR2 ANQGSEA, per germline. CDR3 length: 14 amino acids. The CDR3 spells CSVDSAGQGFRRTF. DNA of the CDR3: TGCAGCGTTGACTCTGCGGGACAGGGATTCAGGCGCACCTTC.

V and J are TRBV4-1 and TRBJ1-5, with D unresolved. Germline lookup yields CDR1 MGHRA and CDR2 YSYEKL. The V and J ends lost 1 base and 5 bases respectively, with 6 bases between them. The CDR3 has 13 residues. For the CDR3, the DNA is TGCGCCAGCAGCCAAGGAGGATATCAGCCCCAGCATTTT. Translation gives CASSQGGYQPQHF.

The chain couples TRBV2 to TRBJ1-1; 9 bases match TRBD1. Trimming removed 5 bases from V and 1 base from J; junction bases left unmatched: 2. The CDR3 extends over 14 amino acids. The germline CDR1 and CDR2 sequences are SNHLY and FYNNEI. This CDR3 is CASSLGQGNTEAFF. The CDR3 region has the DNA TGTGCCAGCAGTTTGGGACAGGGGAACACTGAAGCTTTCTTT.

The chain employs TRBV5-1 and TRBJ2-5, with D possibly being TRBD2 (7 bases). Germline loops: CDR1 SGHRS, CDR2 YFSETQ. V gave up 1 base and J gave up 5 bases, with 12 bases separating them. This CDR3 is 14 amino acids long. The CDR3 is CASSLWGGRETQYF. The CDR3, as DNA: TGCGCCAGCAGCTTGTGGGGGGGCAGGGAGACCCAGTACTTC.

This sequence joins TRBV6-5 and TRBJ2-7; 9 positions match TRBD1. In germline, CDR1 is MNHEY, CDR2 SVGAGI. The CDR3 totals 15 residues. V shed 6 bases and J 7 bases; nucleotides not matched to a gene: 13. The CDR3, as DNA: TGTGCCAGCAGCCAACAGGGGGCGCCGTGGTGGGAGCAGTACTTC. This translates into CASSQQGAPWWEQYF.